This TCR beta chain was sequenced during a study of blood T cell repertoires in COVID-19. On the study more broadly: The United States, Italy and Spain were the sources of the acute and convalescent COVID-19 samples. PBMCs, B-cell-depleted T cells, or T cells provided the cDNA or gDNA that made up the material.

Authors' analysis steps: Amplification of reference gene primers was used by the study to estimate nucleated cell counts. Libraries were prepared by immunoSEQ multiplex PCR; TCRdb keeps only in-frame clonotypes and omits some of them. V and J calls and clone size come straight from that table; D and trimming were deduced from the DNA. This repertoire shows about 220,000 clones, 80% found once; its top ten account for roughly 12%. The ends lost 3 bases at V and 7 bases at J; junction bases unmatched: 9. The CDR3 totals 15 residues. The germline V gene encodes CDR1 SGHDT and CDR2 YYEEEE. The TCR comes from a human donor in a cohort sampled during active COVID-19. The sample comprised peripheral blood. The V and J genes are TRBV5-6 and TRBJ1-5; TRBD1 matches at 8 bases. CDR3 DNA sequence: TGTGCCAGCAGCTCAGGACAGGGTATATACCAGCCCCAGCATTTT. As protein: CASSSGQGIYQPQHF.